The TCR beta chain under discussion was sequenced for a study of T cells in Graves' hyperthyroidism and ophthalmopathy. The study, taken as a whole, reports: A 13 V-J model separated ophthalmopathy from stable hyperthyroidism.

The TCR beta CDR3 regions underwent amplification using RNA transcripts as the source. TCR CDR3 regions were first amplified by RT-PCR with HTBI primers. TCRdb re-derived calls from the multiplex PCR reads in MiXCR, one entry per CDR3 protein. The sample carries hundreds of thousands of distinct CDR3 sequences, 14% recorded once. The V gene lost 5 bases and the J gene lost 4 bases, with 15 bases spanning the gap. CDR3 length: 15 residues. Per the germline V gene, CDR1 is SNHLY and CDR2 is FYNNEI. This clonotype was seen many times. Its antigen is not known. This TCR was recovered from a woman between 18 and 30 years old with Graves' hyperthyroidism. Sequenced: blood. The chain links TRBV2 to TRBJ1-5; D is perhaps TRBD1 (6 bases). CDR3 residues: CASSPQQGRNQPQHF. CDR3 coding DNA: TGTGCCAGCAGTCCTCAACAGGGTCGTAATCAGCCCCAGCATTTT.